This entry describes one T cell receptor (beta chain). The repertoire was sequenced with immunoSEQ multiplex PCR; TCRdb's copy has only in-frame clones and lacks some. In the table there are fewer than 150,000 clones, about 87% of which are singletons. The sample comes from a study of blood T cell repertoires in COVID-19. Overall study: Both acute and convalescent COVID-19 samples were obtained from the United States, Italy and Spain. Sources were T cells, B-cell-depleted T cells, or PBMCs; the material itself was cDNA or gDNA.

Trimming at V came to 3 bases and at J to 4 bases, leaving 5 bases not matched to a gene. The V gene's germline CDR1 is SGHNT and CDR2 YYREEE (reference sequence). The CDR3 sequence is 14 residues long. This chain connects TRBV5-4 to TRBJ2-3; 7 bases match TRBD1. Sequenced sample: peripheral blood. This clonotype originated in a woman older than 75 with acute or convalescent COVID-19. Here the CDR3 reads CASSSDREADTQYF. The CDR3 DNA sequence: TGTGCCAGCAGCTCCGACAGGGAAGCAGATACGCAGTATTTT.